The T cell receptor beta chain under discussion was sequenced for a study of blood T cells in healthy people across ages (dated by TCRdb to 2015 to 2017). Looking at the study overall: In model experiments, roughly one uniquely barcoded TCR beta cDNA molecule per two T cells was captured by template switching. The donors were split into four age groups: young (average about 15 years), middle-aged (roughly 39), aged (more than 60) and long-lived (approximately 80). To avoid experimental bias, donors of different ages were spread randomly across the sequencing lanes. Age-related changes in TCR beta repertoire diversity were measured in the study by deep sequencing normalized with unique cDNA molecular identifiers. The study analyzed two additional independent replicas of 1 million unique cDNA reads from the same blood draw for two donors, one aged 18 to 29 and one aged 80 or older. Findings and caveats that apply to the study as a whole: Estimates of total diversity based on one million sequenced T cells were regarded as lower bounds and as underestimates. Compared with the aged group, more naive CD4+ T cells, fewer expanded clones and increased TCR diversity were shown by the long-lived group, suggesting age selection. Since profiling was done on bulk unsorted PBMCs, naive and antigen-experienced compartments could not be conclusively compared. Donor CMV infection status was unknown, potentially confounding age-related changes in expanded clonotypes. As age increased, observed TCR beta diversity per million T cells dropped in a roughly linear way, and a significant reduction was already evident by age about 40. The percentage of naive T cells measured by flow cytometry correlated strongly with observed TCR beta diversity.

Per the germline V gene, LGHNA is the CDR1 and YSLEER is the CDR2. At the junction V is shortened by 3 bases and J by 4 bases, with 13 bases in between. The CDR3, cysteine through phenylalanine, is 15 amino acids long. Only the CDR3 DNA stays, 45 bases, in frame from base 1. Donors were a few dozen systemically healthy Caucasian individuals from Russia aged 6 to 90 years. About 9.1 milliliters of peripheral blood were collected from each donor into EDTA-treated Vacutainer tubes. Ficoll-Paque density-gradient centrifugation was used to isolate PBMCs, with at least 6 million per sample. Total RNA was extracted from PBMCs with Trizol reagent, with at least 5.5 micrograms obtained per sample. For every donor, flow cytometry on a PBMC aliquot measured the percentage of naive CD45RAhigh/CD27high T cells. This clonotype was seen many times. Its recognized antigen is unknown. No qualities accompany the bases; no much larger clone lies one base away.

The library was produced with 5' RACE. The run used an Illumina HiSeq 2500. A second PCR of 7 to 11 cycles was run with a J-beta primer mix and a sample-barcoded 5' primer. A unique molecular identifier was introduced onto each TCR beta cDNA molecule by a template-switch 5' adaptor carrying 12 random nucleotides. Each sample yielded at least 3 million CDR3-containing paired-end reads. First-strand cDNA was synthesized from all RNA with the Mint cDNA synthesis kit, primed by a TRBC-specific oligonucleotide. All cDNA was treated with uracil-DNA glycosylase and then went through a first 18-cycle PCR with the universal primers M1SS and BC2_uni_R. Per the original workflow: Each sample was normalized by randomly selecting 1 million high-quality reads, each carrying a distinct molecular identifier. Instead of being binned into consensus sequences, reads that shared molecular identifiers were thrown out. CDR3 identification, clonotype clustering and error correction used MiTCR with a Q25 quality threshold and the strictest error-elimination algorithm. A nonparametric unseen species model with Euler transformation was used to estimate lower-bound total TCR beta diversity. TCRdb itself trimmed the public reads at Q25 with fastp, ran MiXCR and retained productive beta chains. For every CDR3 protein sequence, its rows merge into one entry that carries the most common genes and DNA. None of the V and J calls come from the authors' own analysis; TCRdb made them. In all, the sample holds over 1,300,000 distinct CDR3 sequences, and 59% of those were seen once. Over 5% of the sample belongs to the ten largest clones.

The sequencing input was blood. The clonotype originates from a man aged 18 to 29 in good health. The sequence is built from TRBV4-3 and TRBJ2-1, and possibly TRBD2, on 5 matching bases. The DNA sequence is given as TGCGCCAGCAGCCACCGGCCCGGGGATTACAATGAGCAGTTCTTC. Its amino acids are CASSHRPGDYNEQFF.